Listed here are 25 T cell receptor beta chains from one sample, sequenced in a study of type 1 and type 2 diabetes patients (dated by TCRdb to 2016 to 2018). The data were produced on an Illumina MiSeq. TCRbeta CDR3 amplification used genomic DNA from the sorted T cell subsets as template. The TCRbeta CDR3 region was amplified by multiplex PCR using 30 forward and 13 reverse primers. Using fastp at Q25 and MiXCR, TCRdb reprocessed the public reads and kept productive beta chains. Rows matching on CDR3 protein sequence are summarized as one entry with the most common DNA and genes. The sample profile shows a few hundred thousand distinct CDR3 sequences; around 50% of them were found once. The ten largest clonotypes hold around 15% of the sample. The material sequenced was peripheral blood mononuclear cells (PBMCs). All receptors derive from a man aged 18 to 29 with type 2 diabetes.

The genes are TRBV7-3 and TRBJ1-3; possible D gene TRBD1, 5 bases. The CDR3 is made up of 16 amino acids. Trimming shortened V by 2 bases and J by 3 bases, and 14 bases separated the two germline ends. CDR1 is SGHTA and CDR2 is FQGTGA in the germline V gene. CDR3 in amino acids: CASSLRPGDGGNTIYF. The CDR3 nucleotides read TGTGCCAGCAGCTTACGCCCCGGGGACGGTGGAAACACCATATATTTT.

V is TRBV10-1 and J is TRBJ2-1, with TRBD2 identical over 7 bases. The germline V gene encodes CDR1 WNHNN and CDR2 SYGVQD (reference sequence). This CDR3 has 12 amino acids. The V segment lost 3 bases and the J segment 9 bases; nucleotides outside the gene matches: 2. DNA for the CDR3: TGCGCCAGCAGTGATCCGGGGGGTGAGCAGTTCTTC. Amino acids: CASSDPGGEQFF.

This clonotype appeared a few times. This chain joins TRBV19 and TRBJ2-7; no definite D call. This CDR3 has 13 residues. CDR1 is LNHDA and CDR2 is SQIVND in the germline V gene (reference sequence). Trimming stripped 7 bases from V and 7 bases from J, with 17 bases between. This chain's CDR3 is CASTDKSPGEQYF. CDR3 nucleotide sequence: TGTGCCAGTACGGATAAATCTCCAGGAGAGCAGTACTTC.

This clonotype was found a few times. The chain recombines TRBV4-3 with TRBJ2-7; 9 bases fit TRBD2. Losses at the gene ends were 0 bases for V and 2 bases for J; bases not matched to a gene: 5. Germline CDR1 is LGHNA and CDR2 is YSLEER. This CDR3 has 16 residues. The CDR3 is CASSQDASGVAYEQYF. The CDR3 DNA follows: TGCGCCAGCAGCCAAGATGCTAGCGGGGTGGCCTACGAGCAGTACTTC.

The chain employs TRBV12-5 and TRBJ2-5; 8 nucleotides agree with TRBD1. CDR1 and CDR2 from the germline V gene are LGHNT and FRNRAP. With 5 bases clipped from V and 1 base from J, the junction kept 9 bases outside the gene matches. This CDR3 region has 16 residues. CDR3 residues: CASGRDLTGAQETQYF. For the CDR3, the DNA is TGTGCTAGTGGTCGTGACCTGACAGGGGCCCAAGAGACCCAGTACTTC. Based on the CDR3 plus reference TRBV12-5 and TRBJ2-5, the full variable domain is DARVTQTPRHKVTEMGQEVTMRCQPILGHNTVFWYRQTMMQGLELLAYFRNRAPLDDSGMPKDRFSAEMPDATLATLKIQPSEPRDSAVYFCASGRDLTGAQETQYFGPGTRLLVL.

This clonotype was picked up one time. Just one base apart from a much larger clone, this may be a read error. The chain is built from TRBV7-2 and TRBJ2-7; 10 positions agree with TRBD2. The junction had 4 bases not matched to a gene; V was cut back by 1 base and J by 1 base. CDR3 size: 16 residues. Germline V gene sequence: CDR1 SGHTA, CDR2 FQGNSA. The CDR3 protein is CASSLVASGRSYEQYF. In nucleotides, the CDR3 is TGTGCCAGCAGCTTAGTGGCTAGCGGGAGATCCTACGAGCAGTACTTC.

This clonotype came up a few times. The V and J genes are TRBV7-3 and TRBJ2-1, with no clear D. The CDR3 sequence is 16 residues long. Trimming cost V 5 bases and J 8 bases, with 22 bases left between them. Germline CDR1 reads SGHTA; CDR2 reads FQGTGA. CDR3 in amino acids: CASSPDGQVFLDEQFF. CDR3 sequence (DNA): TGTGCCAGCAGCCCCGACGGGCAGGTCTTCTTAGATGAGCAGTTCTTC. The complete variable domain, with remaining parts taken from reference TRBV7-3 and TRBJ2-1, reads GAGVSQTPSNKVTEKGKYVELRCDPISGHTALYWYRQSLGQGPEFLIYFQGTGAADDSGLPNDRFFAVRPEGSVSTLKIQRTERGDSAVYLCASSPDGQVFLDEQFFGPGTRLTVL.

The chain recombines TRBV10-1 with TRBJ2-5; TRBD2 matches at 9 bases. The CDR3 length is 15 residues. V trimming: 4 bases; J trimming: 4 bases; junction bases outside the gene matches: 7. The germline gives CDR1 WNHNN, CDR2 SYGVQD (reference sequence). The CDR3 region has the DNA TGCGCCAGCAGTGCCCTAGCGGGACGCCCAGAGACCCAGTACTTC. Its translation is CASSALAGRPETQYF.

Note on this clonotype: A single base separates this from a much larger clone, so it may be a read error. It is likely a read error, because the conserved phenylalanine at the end of the CDR3 is missing. This chain connects TRBV2 to TRBJ2-5; 7 nucleotides line up with TRBD2. V shed 8 bases, J shed 2 bases, and the junction held 2 bases outside the gene matches. The CDR3 runs to 12 residues. Germline CDR1 SNHLY, CDR2 FYNNEI. For the CDR3, the DNA is TGTGCCAGCGGGAGGGCACAAGAGACCCAGTACCTC. Its protein is CASGRAQETQYL.

The V and J genes are TRBV7-3 and TRBJ1-1; 7 nucleotides line up with TRBD1. V was clipped by 6 bases and J by 3 bases; unmatched bases: 4. CDR1 is SGHTA and CDR2 is FQGTGA in the germline V gene. The CDR3 runs to 13 residues. CDR3 protein: CASRDTGDTEAFF. In DNA, the CDR3 is TGTGCCAGCAGAGACACAGGGGACACTGAAGCTTTCTTT.

J is TRBJ2-4 and V is TRBV25-1; no reliable D call. CDR1 is MGHDK, CDR2 SYGVNS, per germline. Trimming left V 4 bases short and J 5 bases short, with 9 bases between. The CDR3 consists of 13 residues. CDR3: CASSGVDENIQYF. CDR3 sequence (DNA): TGTGCCAGCAGTGGGGTGGATGAAAACATTCAGTACTTC.

Points on this clonotype: The junction departs from germline at one end; a sequencing error may be responsible. This chain connects TRBV19 to TRBJ2-2; either TRBD1 or TRBD2 may fit D (6 bases each). This CDR3 is 16 amino acids long. Germline assignment: CDR1 LNHDA and CDR2 SQIVND (reference sequence). CDR3 in amino acids: CASSKVGGLGTGELFF. The DNA of the CDR3 is TGTGCTAGTAGTAAAGTAGGGGGGCTGGGCACCGGGGAGCTGTTTTTT. Supplemented by reference TRBV19 and TRBJ2-2, the full variable domain reads DGGITQSPKYLFRKEGQNVTLSCEQNLNHDAMYWYRQDPGQGLRLIYYSQIVNDFQKGDIAEGYSVSREKKESFPLTVTSAQKNPTAFYLCASSKVGGLGTGELFFGEGSRLTVL.

The chain carries TRBV6-1 and TRBJ2-7; 7 nucleotides line up with TRBD1. Germline V gene lookup returns CDR1 MNHNS and CDR2 SASEGT. J gave up 2 bases and V 4 bases, and 11 bases lay outside the gene matches. The CDR3 length is 16 residues. The CDR3 nucleotides read TGTGCCAGCAGTGCATGGGGACAGACTTTAACCTACGAGCAGTACTTC. Translation: CASSAWGQTLTYEQYF.

The chain carries TRBV7-3 and TRBJ2-7, with D possibly matching TRBD2 (6 bases). CDR1 and CDR2 (germline): SGHTA, FQGTGA. Trimming removed 5 bases from V and 0 bases from J, with 14 bases in between. The CDR3 spans 15 residues. The CDR3 nucleotides read TGTGCCAGCAGCCTCAACGGGGGTGACTCCTACGAGCAGTACTTC. Protein sequence: CASSLNGGDSYEQYF.

The chain employs TRBV19 and TRBJ2-1; D call uncertain. In germline, CDR1 is LNHDA, CDR2 SQIVND (reference sequence). This CDR3 has 11 residues. The V end was cut by 6 bases, the J end by 4 bases, with 4 bases between. Here the CDR3 reads CASRDYNEQFF. CDR3 bases: TGTGCCAGTAGAGATTACAATGAGCAGTTCTTC.

The V gene is TRBV2, the J gene TRBJ2-5; 7 positions match TRBD2. Germline V gene lookup returns CDR1 SNHLY and CDR2 FYNNEI. The CDR3 has 17 amino acids. V trimming: 4 bases; J trimming: 1 base; junction bases outside the gene matches: 12. The CDR3 spells CASSGRGASGVQETQYF. DNA for the CDR3: TGTGCCAGCAGTGGGAGGGGTGCTAGCGGAGTCCAAGAGACCCAGTACTTC.

The chain employs TRBV28 and TRBJ2-7; D may correspond to TRBD1 or TRBD2 (6 bases each). V lost 8 bases and J lost 3, with 17 bases in between. The CDR3 extends over 14 amino acids. Germline CDR1 is MDHEN and CDR2 is SYDVKM. The CDR3 spells CASARGGLHYEQYF. The CDR3 DNA follows: TGTGCCAGCGCAAGAGGGGGGCTCCACTACGAGCAGTACTTC. The whole variable domain, filled in from reference TRBV28 and TRBJ2-7, reads DVKVTQSSRYLVKRTGEKVFLECVQDMDHENMFWYRQDPGLGLRLIYFSYDVKMKEKGDIPEGYSVSREKKERFSLILESASTNQTSMYLCASARGGLHYEQYFGPGTRLTVT.

This clonotype was counted only a few times. This chain joins TRBV7-9 and TRBJ2-5; TRBD2 aligns across 8 bases. This CDR3 spans 15 amino acids. The trim removed 5 bases at V and 2 bases at J, leaving 7 bases unmatched. Germline lookup yields CDR1 SEHNR and CDR2 FQNEAQ (reference sequence). The CDR3 sequence is CASSPRERGQETQYF. In nucleotides, the CDR3 is TGTGCCAGCAGCCCAAGAGAGCGGGGGCAAGAGACCCAGTACTTC.

This chain uses TRBV20-1 with TRBJ2-1, with 10 bases matching TRBD2. V was pared by 6 bases and J by 5 bases, with 7 bases of the junction left unmatched. Germline V gene sequence: CDR1 DFQATT, CDR2 SNEGSKA (reference sequence). CDR3 length: 14 amino acids. CDR3 bases: TGCAGTGCATTAGCGGGGGGAAGGGACAATGAGCAGTTCTTC. Its translation is CSALAGGRDNEQFF.

This rearrangement joins TRBV6-1 to TRBJ1-1, with D hard to call. Germline CDR1 MNHNS, CDR2 SASEGT. The CDR3 covers 14 residues. V lost 2 bases and J lost 1, with 8 bases in between. In nucleotides, the CDR3 is TGTGCCAGCAGTGAAATCGAGGGGAACACTGAAGCTTTCTTT. The encoded protein is CASSEIEGNTEAFF.

This clonotype was seen only a few times. The rearrangement links TRBV7-3 to TRBJ2-3, with 10 bases lining up with TRBD1. The CDR3 sequence is 14 residues long. V shed 4 bases and J 4 bases; nucleotides not matched to a gene: 2. The germline V gene encodes CDR1 SGHTA and CDR2 FQGTGA. CDR3 protein: CASSSGTGADTQYF. The CDR3 DNA sequence: TGTGCCAGCAGCTCCGGGACAGGGGCAGATACGCAGTATTTT.

The genes are TRBV19 and TRBJ2-3, with 8 bases fitting TRBD1. The CDR3 runs 18 residues. CDR1 is LNHDA, CDR2 SQIVND, per germline (reference sequence). Trimming took 4 bases from V and 3 from J; bases not matched to a gene: 15. CDR3 nucleotide sequence: TGTGCCAGTAGTACGCACCTATCCGGACAGGGTCCAACAGATACGCAGTATTTT. Amino acids: CASSTHLSGQGPTDTQYF.

The CDR3 loop is CASSAIGVMNTEAFF. CDR3 DNA sequence: TGTGCCAGCAGCGCGATAGGAGTCATGAACACTGAAGCTTTCTTT. This chain joins TRBV25-1 and TRBJ1-1; unclear D gene. Germline V gives CDR1 MGHDK, CDR2 SYGVNS. This CDR3 contains 15 residues. V gave up 6 bases and J gave up 0 bases, with 14 bases separating them.

The V call is TRBV9, the J call TRBJ1-3; D is ambiguous. Trimming stripped 0 bases from V and 3 bases from J, with 4 bases between. In germline, CDR1 is SGDLS, CDR2 YYNGEE. The CDR3 runs to 13 residues. CDR3 region: CASSVEGGNTIYF. The CDR3, as DNA: TGTGCCAGCAGCGTAGAGGGTGGAAACACCATATATTTT.

The CDR3 region has the DNA TGTGCCAGCAGCGAGCGAAGCGGGACCTCCTACGAGCAGTACTTC. It encodes CASSERSGTSYEQYF. The chain has TRBV5-4 and TRBJ2-7; the match to TRBD2 covers 7 bases. The V segment lost 4 bases and the J segment 0 bases; nucleotides outside the gene matches: 7. CDR3 size: 15 residues. Germline CDR1 and CDR2: SGHNT and YYREEE (reference sequence).